The 9 T cell receptor beta chains presented below share a single source sample, sequenced in a study of radiotherapy plus CTLA-4 blockade in lung cancer. Clones were sequenced by immunoSEQ multiplex PCR, and TCRdb holds only the in-frame ones, with some missing. The sample records 80,000 or so clones, approximately 84% being singletons. Sequences were derived from peripheral blood, sampled from a patient treated with radiotherapy plus ipilimumab. These receptors all come from a human donor with non-small cell lung cancer who had stable disease on radiotherapy plus ipilimumab.

The chain is built from TRBV11-2 and TRBJ2-2; TRBD2 matches 10 bases. Germline V gene data show CDR1 as SGHAT and CDR2 as FQNNGV. With 1 base clipped from V and 5 bases from J, the junction kept 7 bases outside the gene matches. The CDR3 loop spans 17 amino acids. The CDR3 here is CASSLASSGSWTGELFF. The CDR3 bases are TGTGCCAGCAGCTTAGCGTCTAGCGGGAGTTGGACCGGGGAGCTGTTTTTT.

V usage is TRBV2 and J usage is TRBJ1-2, with 7 bases that match TRBD1. J gave up 4 bases and V 6 bases, and 5 bases lay outside the gene matches. Germline assignment: CDR1 SNHLY and CDR2 FYNNEI. This CDR3 has 13 residues. The CDR3 protein is CASSLGQTYGYTF. The CDR3, as DNA: TGTGCCAGCAGCCTGGGACAGACCTATGGCTACACCTTC.

This chain joins TRBV4-2 and TRBJ2-7; the D is unclear. Trimming pared 0 bases from V and 2 bases from J, leaving 14 bases between. The germline CDR1 and CDR2 sequences are LGHNA and YNFKEQ. This CDR3 spans 16 amino acids. DNA of the CDR3: TGTGCCAGCAGCCAAGATATAAGTGATCCAACCTACGAGCAGTACTTC. This encodes CASSQDISDPTYEQYF.

V and J are TRBV6-5 and TRBJ1-1, with 8 nucleotides matching TRBD1. The length of the CDR3 is 15 residues. CDR1 is MNHEY and CDR2 is SVGAGI in the germline V gene. V lost 6 bases and J lost 1; bases outside the gene matches: 7. This CDR3 is CASRPGGPPNTEAFF. The CDR3 DNA sequence: TGTGCCAGCAGGCCAGGGGGCCCCCCGAACACTGAAGCTTTCTTT.

The chain uses TRBV7-2 and TRBJ2-3, with a tentative D call TRBD1 (5 bases). This CDR3 region has 14 residues. Germline V gene sequence: CDR1 SGHTA, CDR2 FQGNSA. V lost 5 bases to trimming and J lost 5 bases, with 14 bases between them. The CDR3 coding sequence is TGTGCCAGCAGCCCTCTGGGGCGTGGAGATACGCAGTATTTT. Translated: CASSPLGRGDTQYF. Full variable domain (outside the CDR3, taken from reference TRBV7-2 and TRBJ2-3): GAGVSQSPSNKVTEKGKDVELRCDPISGHTALYWYRQSLGQGLEFLIYFQGNSAPDKSGLPSDRFSAERTGGSVSTLTIQRTQQEDSAVYLCASSPLGRGDTQYFGPGTRLTVL.

The chain has TRBV9 and TRBJ1-6; maybe TRBD1 (6 bases). This CDR3 has 14 residues. The V gene's germline CDR1 is SGDLS and CDR2 YYNGEE. The V end was cut by 4 bases, the J end by 10 bases, with 15 bases between. CDR3 protein: CASSKVQGNSPLHF. The DNA of the CDR3 is TGTGCCAGCAGCAAGGTACAGGGAAACTCACCCCTCCACTTT.

This chain links TRBV18 with TRBJ1-1, with no clear D. Germline V gene data show CDR1 as KGHSH and CDR2 as LQKENI. The CDR3 consists of 13 residues. Trimming removed 3 bases from V and 0 bases from J, with 5 bases in between. For the CDR3, the DNA is TGTGCCAGCTCACCGACCGTGAACACTGAAGCTTTCTTT. Its protein product is CASSPTVNTEAFF.

This chain connects TRBV2 to TRBJ2-7, with TRBD1 matching over 7 bases. The CDR3 spans 13 residues. V shed 11 bases, J shed 3 bases, and the junction held 10 bases outside the gene matches. The germline V gene encodes CDR1 SNHLY and CDR2 FYNNEI. CDR3 sequence: CAGLTGMGYEQYF. The DNA for the CDR3 is TGTGCCGGGTTGACAGGGATGGGCTACGAGCAGTACTTC. Based on the CDR3 plus reference TRBV2 and TRBJ2-7, the full variable domain is EPEVTQTPSHQVTQMGQEVILRCVPISNHLYFYWYRQILGQKVEFLVSFYNNEISEKSEIFDDQFSVERPDGSNFTLKIRSTKLEDSAMYFCAGLTGMGYEQYFGPGTRLTVT.

In the case of this clone: Distinct nucleotide sequences in the sample also encode this CDR3. The rearrangement uses TRBV11-2 and TRBJ1-3; no firm D call. This CDR3 contains 14 residues. Trimming stripped 5 bases from V and 0 bases from J, with 8 bases between. Germline V gives CDR1 SGHAT, CDR2 FQNNGV. Here the CDR3 DNA reads TGTGCCAGCAGCCAGAGAGGCTCTGGAAACACCATATATTTT. Its protein product is CASSQRGSGNTIYF.